These 9 T cell receptor beta chains came from one sample sequenced in a study of shared clonotypes between healthy human individuals. Measured with immunoSEQ multiplex PCR; TCRdb has only the in-frame clones, and not every one. The sample consists of roughly 1,000,000 clones, around 78% of them appearing once. Sample: memory CD4+ T cells from PBMCs. As to subset: CD45RA-negative fraction. These receptors all come from a young man in good health. Some clones in this sample may be carry-over from other donors' samples.

The chain is built from TRBV7-3 and TRBJ2-3, with D perhaps matching TRBD2 (6 bases). This CDR3 contains 14 residues. Trimming left V 5 bases short and J 0 bases short, with 9 bases between. Germline V gene data show CDR1 as SGHTA and CDR2 as FQGTGA. The CDR3 sequence: CASSAGTSTDTQYF. In DNA form, the CDR3 reads TGTGCCAGCAGCGCGGGGACTAGCACAGATACGCAGTATTTT.

The chain joins TRBV6-1 to TRBJ1-1; D is ambiguous. This CDR3 has 11 amino acids. Germline V gene data show CDR1 as MNHNS and CDR2 as SASEGT. Trimming took 5 bases from V and 7 from J, leaving 8 bases between them. CDR3: CASSYPREAFF. As DNA, the CDR3 is TGTGCCAGCAGTTACCCACGTGAAGCTTTCTTT.

In DNA, the CDR3 is TGTGCCAGCAGTACAGGGCCTAACACTGAAGCTTTCTTT. Amino acids: CASSTGPNTEAFF. This rearrangement joins TRBV27 to TRBJ1-1, with D tentatively TRBD1 (6 bases). The CDR3 spans 13 residues. Trimming pared 5 bases from V and 2 bases from J, leaving 9 bases between. CDR1 is MNHEY and CDR2 is SMNVEV in the germline V gene (reference sequence).

This sequence joins TRBV6-5 and TRBJ1-5; tentatively, D is TRBD1 (6 bases). This CDR3 is built from 13 residues. CDR1 and CDR2 (germline): MNHEY, SVGAGI. The V end was cut by 5 bases, the J end by 5 bases, with 10 bases between. The CDR3 here is CASSKRQDQPQHF. CDR3 DNA: TGTGCCAGCAGTAAACGACAGGATCAGCCCCAGCATTTT.

V is TRBV18 and J is TRBJ2-1, with TRBD2 matching over 11 bases. The trim removed 3 bases at V and 9 bases at J, leaving 10 bases unmatched. The CDR3 has 16 residues. From germline, CDR1 is KGHSH and CDR2 LQKENI. As DNA, the CDR3 is TGTGCCAGCTCACCCCAGGCTAGCGGGGGGTATGGTGAGCAGTTCTTC. Translating it yields CASSPQASGGYGEQFF.

The chain employs TRBV30 and TRBJ2-5; D not resolved. With 1 base removed from V and 4 bases from J, the gap between germline ends came to 7 bases. The CDR3 has 12 amino acids. The germline gives CDR1 GTSNPN, CDR2 SVGIG (reference sequence). The DNA for the CDR3 is TGTGCCTGGAGTGAATCCGGAGAGACCCAGTACTTC. It translates to CAWSESGETQYF.

The V gene is TRBV9, the J gene TRBJ2-1; 7 nucleotides agree with TRBD2. CDR1 and CDR2 from the germline V gene are SGDLS and YYNGEE. This CDR3 has 16 residues. V was pared by 0 bases and J by 3 bases, with 6 bases of the junction left unmatched. CDR3: CASSVDAGADYNEQFF. In DNA form, the CDR3 reads TGTGCCAGCAGCGTAGATGCGGGAGCGGACTACAATGAGCAGTTCTTC.

The genes are TRBV2 and TRBJ2-3; no reliable D call. The CDR3 is 14 amino acids. Germline CDR1 is SNHLY and CDR2 is FYNNEI. Between the trimmed V and J ends, which lost 7 bases and 4 bases, there was a span of 15 bases. The CDR3 DNA sequence: TGTGCCAGCAATCGCCCCACGAGCCCAGATACGCAGTATTTT. Its translation: CASNRPTSPDTQYF.

This clone came up a few times. The chain couples TRBV7-2 to TRBJ1-3; D is possibly TRBD1 (5 bases). In germline, CDR1 is SGHTA, CDR2 FQGNSA. The V and J ends lost 5 bases and 1 base respectively, with 18 bases between them. This CDR3 contains 17 residues. CDR3 sequence reads: CASSPRDAGLSGNTIYF. In nucleotides, the CDR3 is TGTGCCAGCAGCCCCCGGGACGCTGGACTTTCTGGAAACACCATATATTTT.